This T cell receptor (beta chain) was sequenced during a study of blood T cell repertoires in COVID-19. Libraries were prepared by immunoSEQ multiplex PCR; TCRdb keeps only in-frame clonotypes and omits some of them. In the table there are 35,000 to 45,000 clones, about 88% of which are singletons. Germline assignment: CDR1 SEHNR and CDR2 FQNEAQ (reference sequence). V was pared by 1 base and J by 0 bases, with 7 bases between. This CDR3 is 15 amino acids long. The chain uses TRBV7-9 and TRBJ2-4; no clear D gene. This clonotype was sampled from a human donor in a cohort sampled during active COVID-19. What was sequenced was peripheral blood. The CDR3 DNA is TGTGCCAGCAGCTTAGGAGGTATAGCCAAAAACATTCAGTACTTC. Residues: CASSLGGIAKNIQYF. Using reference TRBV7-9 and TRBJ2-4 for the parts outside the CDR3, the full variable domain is DTGVSQNPRHKITKRGQNVTFRCDPISEHNRLYWYRQTLGQGPEFLTYFQNEAQLEKSRLLSDRFSAERPKGSFSTLEIQRTEQGDSAMYLCASSLGGIAKNIQYFGAGTRLSVL.